This T cell receptor (beta chain) is drawn from a study of blood T cell repertoires in COVID-19. The wider study: The origin of the acute and convalescent COVID-19 samples was the United States, Italy and Spain. Sources were T cells, B-cell-depleted T cells, or PBMCs; the material itself was cDNA or gDNA.

The CDR3 sequence is 13 residues long. Trimming took off 3 bases at V and 6 bases at J, with 12 bases between the two ends. Germline-derived CDR1 and CDR2 are SGHAT and FQNNGV. The method was immunoSEQ multiplex PCR; TCRdb's version includes in-frame clones alone and lacks a portion of them. The table records some 330,000 clones, roughly 86% of them present only once. This sequence originates from a man aged 40-50 years in a cohort exposed to, infected with or recovered from COVID-19 (not recorded which). This sequence joins TRBV11-2 and TRBJ2-7; a weak D match, TRBD1 (5 bases). The sample taken for sequencing was PBMCs or T cells enriched from blood (not recorded which). CDR3 in amino acids: CASSFSRAVEQYF. As DNA, the CDR3 is TGTGCCAGCAGCTTTTCCAGGGCGGTCGAGCAGTACTTC.